The rows below give T cell receptor beta chains drawn from one sample of a study of response to subunit inactivated influenza vaccine. Each CDR3 protein gets one entry after TCRdb re-called the RT-PCR reads with MiXCR. The data show over 650,000 distinct CDR3 sequences, with approximately 17% seen just once and roughly 10% held by the top ten. This specimen consisted of PBMCs from blood, obtained more than 4 days after vaccination. The receptor set was obtained from a man between 50 and 59 years old who received an inactivated influenza vaccine. Both conserved end residues are trimmed from each CDR3.

CDR3 protein | V gene
ASSLGEGGRALYNEQF | TRBV5-1
ASSFPAGAFSTLSVTQY | TRBV5-1
ASITGPEGTEAF | TRBV7-9
ASSPGPATTETQY | TRBV12-3/TRBV12-4
ASSPVGGQRIGELF | TRBV5-1
ASESSVAGGTYEQY | TRBV27
ASSWTGDKTGELF | TRBV7-9
ASSFAGVNTEAF | TRBV5-1
AWAEGKGEAF | TRBV30
ASSRQAGGPNEQF | TRBV4-3
ASSQTDEQY | TRBV18
ASSLEFGLSSYEQY | TRBV5-6
ASSLVGERNTEAF | TRBV7-8
AWSVARGYEQY | TRBV30
ASSLDEGLAGAYEQY | TRBV11-2
SVAGTGHNEQF | TRBV29-1
ASSGRKGTGTGELF | TRBV10-2
ASSLSGIGANVLT | TRBV7-2
ASSQVAGGPSYNEQF | TRBV3-1
ASSLLINYGYT | TRBV5-5
ASSLEARPFYEQY | TRBV7-8
ASSPLPPQPQH | TRBV18
ASSYLGQGPYEQY | TRBV6-2/TRBV6-3
ASSYSRFGGTSPLH | TRBV6-2/TRBV6-3
ASSVGPLGGELF | TRBV9
ASSLAWTGVGSPLH | TRBV12-3/TRBV12-4
ASSQVSGIVNTGELF | TRBV4-2
ASSPFRDRRTGELF | TRBV18
ASSLDRGLFGEQY | TRBV18
SARGSLPQGAYNEQF | TRBV20-1
SARDGTYAQY | TRBV20-1
ASSPQTGGGGPDTQY | TRBV11-3
ASSWVREMESNQPQH | TRBV7-8
ASSLAGGLFNEQF | TRBV7-3
AWSVSWETQY | TRBV30
ASSFDDRVNQPQH | TRBV7-9
ATRGLENYEQY | TRBV6-2/TRBV6-3
ASSTFSTRLYEQY | TRBV7-8
ASSKARDEQF | TRBV3-1
ASSFSWDNEQF | TRBV28
ASTYSGTGNPGNTIY | TRBV11-3
SVEDRDSGNTGELF | TRBV29-1
ASSLPGPGDTGELF | TRBV28
ASSRPGGRETQY | TRBV6-1
ASSSNPVSDTEAF | TRBV12-3/TRBV12-4